This T cell receptor (beta chain) was sequenced for a study of T cells in Graves' hyperthyroidism and ophthalmopathy. V shed 6 bases and J 4 bases; nucleotides not matched to a gene: 8. Germline V gives CDR1 LNHDA, CDR2 SQIVND (reference sequence). The CDR3 covers 14 residues. RNA transcripts gave rise to amplified TCR beta CDR3 regions. Primed by the HTBI set, a first-round RT-PCR was run on the TCR CDR3. TCRdb fed the multiplex PCR reads into MiXCR, producing one record per CDR3 protein. The table lists 280,000 or so distinct CDR3 sequences, about 16% of them singletons. Sequencing was performed on blood. The V and J genes are TRBV19 and TRBJ2-5, with 7 bases aligning to TRBD2. This TCR was recovered from a woman in her forties or fifties with Graves' hyperthyroidism that later progressed to Graves' ophthalmopathy. In nucleotides, the CDR3 is TGTGCCAGTAGGCTAGCGGAGGGAGGAGAGACCCAGTACTTC. Residues: CASRLAEGGETQYF.